These T cell receptor beta chains were read from a single sample in a study of a mutant IDH1 vaccine in newly diagnosed glioma. Data came from immunoSEQ multiplex PCR; TCRdb stores just in-frame clones and leaves some out. The sample lists some 70,000 clones; around 79% were seen once. The sample here was PBMCs, taken from a glioma patient treated with radiotherapy, temozolomide or both. All receptors come from a man aged 45-65 years with glioma. CDR3s include the opening cysteine and the closing phenylalanine or tryptophan. The D gene is left open where the match is weak.

j_call | v_call | d_call | cdr3_nt | cdr3_aa
TRBJ1-5 | TRBV18 | NA | TGTGCCAGCTCCCCAGAGGGGACCAATCAGCCCCAGCATTTT | CASSPEGTNQPQHF
TRBJ2-1 | TRBV4-1 | NA | TGCGCCAGCAGCCGGACATGGACAGACTACAATGAGCAGTTCTTC | CASSRTWTDYNEQFF
TRBJ1-5 | TRBV29-1 | NA | TGCAGCGTTGTAACAGCAGGCAATCAGCCCCAGCATTTT | CSVVTAGNQPQHF
TRBJ1-5 | TRBV2 | NA | TGTGCCAGCAGTGATGGCGGTCAGGGCGGGCTCTATCAGCCCCAGCATTTT | CASSDGGQGGLYQPQHF
TRBJ2-1 | TRBV19 | NA | TGTGCCAGTAGTCTCACCCAGATAATGACGGCTGAGCAGTTCTTC | CASSLTQIMTAEQFF
TRBJ1-3 | TRBV4-3 | NA | TGCGCCAGCAGCCAAGACAGGCCCTCTGGAAACACCATATATTTT | CASSQDRPSGNTIYF
TRBJ1-2 | TRBV5-4 | TRBD1 | TGTGCCAGCAGTCTTTTGGGACAGGGGAGAAACGGCTACACCTTC | CASSLLGQGRNGYTF
TRBJ2-2 | TRBV29-1 | NA | TGCAGCGTTTCAGGCGGGGTCTACACCGGGGAGCTGTTTTTT | CSVSGGVYTGELFF
TRBJ2-7 | TRBV5-1 | TRBD1 | TGCGCCAGCAGCGTGAGGGGGCGCAGGGCTTTGGACGAGCAGTACTTC | CASSVRGRRALDEQYF
TRBJ2-7 | TRBV7-9 | NA | TGTGCCAGCAGTCGCGTGGGAGGGGGCTACGAGCAGTACTTC | CASSRVGGGYEQYF
TRBJ2-5 | TRBV5-6 | TRBD2 | TGTGCCAGCAGCTCCCGGGTTAGCGGGCTCGAGACCCAGTACTTC | CASSSRVSGLETQYF